The rows below give T cell receptor beta chains drawn from one sample of a study of blood T cell repertoires in COVID-19. The table came from immunoSEQ multiplex PCR; TCRdb's copy has only in-frame clones and leaves some out. The sample has under 300,000 clones, roughly 85% seen once. The sequencing sample was made of peripheral blood. Source of these receptors: a human donor in a cohort sampled during active COVID-19. Each CDR3 is given with its conserved first and last residue. D genes are given only for firm matches. Only part of the rows carry a size: once, few, many, or a class if the clone is expanded.

abundance: NA
j_gene: TRBJ1-4
v_gene: TRBV11-2
d_gene: NA
CDR3aa: CASSPYTGQRGKLFF
CDR3nt: TGTGCCAGCAGCCCCTACACCGGACAGCGCGGAAAACTGTTTTTT

abundance: NA
j_gene: TRBJ2-1
v_gene: TRBV19
d_gene: NA
CDR3aa: CASTPGSGSSYNEQFF
CDR3nt: TGTGCCAGTACCCCAGGCTCCGGGAGCTCCTACAATGAGCAGTTCTTC

abundance: few
j_gene: TRBJ1-5
v_gene: TRBV18
d_gene: NA
CDR3aa: CASSLYIYSNQPQHF
CDR3nt: TGTGCCAGCTCACTATACATATATAGCAATCAGCCCCAGCATTTT

abundance: NA
j_gene: TRBJ2-1
v_gene: TRBV6-2/TRBV6-3
d_gene: NA
CDR3aa: CASSSLSYNEQFF
CDR3nt: TGTGCCAGCAGCTCCCTCTCCTACAATGAGCAGTTCTTC

abundance: NA
j_gene: TRBJ1-5
v_gene: TRBV27
d_gene: TRBD1
CDR3aa: CASSRQGDQPQHF
CDR3nt: TGTGCCAGCAGCCGACAGGGGGATCAGCCCCAGCATTTT

abundance: NA
j_gene: TRBJ2-5
v_gene: TRBV5-4
d_gene: TRBD2
CDR3aa: CASSRRGATGGGETQYF
CDR3nt: TGTGCCAGCAGCCGTCGTGGGGCGACGGGAGGGGGAGAGACCCAGTACTTC

abundance: NA
j_gene: TRBJ1-5
v_gene: TRBV7-9
d_gene: NA
CDR3aa: CASSLGGEKPQHF
CDR3nt: TGTGCCAGCAGCTTAGGAGGTGAGAAGCCCCAGCATTTT

abundance: NA
j_gene: TRBJ2-2
v_gene: TRBV24-1
d_gene: TRBD1
CDR3aa: CATRDRYTGELFF
CDR3nt: TGTGCCACCAGGGACAGGTACACCGGGGAGCTGTTTTTT

abundance: NA
j_gene: TRBJ2-7
v_gene: TRBV28
d_gene: NA
CDR3aa: CASTWRVYEQYF
CDR3nt: TGTGCCAGCACCTGGAGGGTCTACGAGCAGTACTTC

abundance: NA
j_gene: TRBJ1-6
v_gene: TRBV7-8
d_gene: TRBD1
CDR3aa: CATRPGGNSPLHF
CDR3nt: TGTGCCACTCGACCAGGGGGTAATTCACCCCTCCACTTT

abundance: NA
j_gene: TRBJ1-1
v_gene: TRBV6-5
d_gene: NA
CDR3aa: CASSFYSERAFF
CDR3nt: TGTGCCAGCTCATTTTATTCGGAGCGAGCTTTCTTT

abundance: NA
j_gene: TRBJ2-1
v_gene: TRBV24-1
d_gene: NA
CDR3aa: CATSDTSGGSSYNEQFF
CDR3nt: TGTGCCACCAGTGACACAAGTGGGGGCAGCTCCTACAATGAGCAGTTCTTC

abundance: NA
j_gene: TRBJ1-1
v_gene: TRBV5-6
d_gene: TRBD1
CDR3aa: CASSLHQGAGLTEAFF
CDR3nt: TGTGCCAGCAGCTTGCACCAGGGGGCAGGCCTCACTGAAGCTTTCTTT

abundance: NA
j_gene: TRBJ2-7
v_gene: TRBV13
d_gene: TRBD1
CDR3aa: CASSIGQGVGEQYF
CDR3nt: TGTGCCAGCAGCATAGGACAGGGCGTCGGCGAGCAGTACTTC

abundance: few
j_gene: TRBJ1-4
v_gene: TRBV6-5
d_gene: TRBD1
CDR3aa: CASRPGTGNEKLFF
CDR3nt: TGTGCCAGCAGGCCCGGGACAGGGAACGAAAAACTGTTTTTT